A selection of T cell receptor beta chains follows, all from one sample in a study of blood T cell repertoires in COVID-19. Some clones are missing from TCRdb's copy, which holds only in-frame ones; the method was immunoSEQ multiplex PCR. Among tens of thousands of clones listed, approximately 88% were seen once. The source material was peripheral blood. The receptors were sampled from a man aged 45-65 years with active COVID-19. Both conserved end residues are part of each CDR3. The order of the fields is clone size, J gene, D gene, V gene, CDR3 DNA, CDR3 protein. The D gene is left open where the match is weak. Rows may omit the clone size; those that give it use once, few, many or a size class.

clone_size: -; j_call: TRBJ2-1; d_call: -; v_call: TRBV9; cdr3_nt: TGTGCCAGCAGCGCCGGCAATGAGCAGTTCTTC; cdr3_aa: CASSAGNEQFF
clone_size: -; j_call: TRBJ2-7; d_call: TRBD1; v_call: TRBV11-3; cdr3_nt: TGTGCCAGCAGCTTGGGACAGGGGATCAACGAGCAGTACTTC; cdr3_aa: CASSLGQGINEQYF
clone_size: -; j_call: TRBJ1-1; d_call: -; v_call: TRBV5-5; cdr3_nt: TGTGCCAGCAGCCCGACGGGGAACACTGAAGCTTTCTTT; cdr3_aa: CASSPTGNTEAFF
clone_size: -; j_call: TRBJ2-1; d_call: TRBD2; v_call: TRBV25-1; cdr3_nt: TGTGCCAGCAGTGTTTGGGGGGGTGAGCAGTTCTTC; cdr3_aa: CASSVWGGEQFF
clone_size: -; j_call: TRBJ1-3; d_call: -; v_call: TRBV9; cdr3_nt: TGTGCCAGCAGCGTAGGACAGTCTCACTCTGGAAACACCATATATTTT; cdr3_aa: CASSVGQSHSGNTIYF
clone_size: -; j_call: TRBJ2-7; d_call: TRBD1; v_call: TRBV5-1; cdr3_nt: TGCGCCAGCAGCCGACAGGGGGGGAAGGAGGAGCAGTACTTC; cdr3_aa: CASSRQGGKEEQYF
clone_size: once; j_call: TRBJ2-2; d_call: TRBD2; v_call: TRBV28; cdr3_nt: TGTGCCAGCAGTTTATGGGGACTAGCGGGGGGTGTGACCGGGGAGCTGTTTTTT; cdr3_aa: CASSLWGLAGGVTGELFF
clone_size: -; j_call: TRBJ1-4; d_call: TRBD1; v_call: TRBV5-1; cdr3_nt: TGCGCCAGCAGCACTCCCGAGACAGGGCCTGCAACTAATGAAAAACTGTTTTTT; cdr3_aa: CASSTPETGPATNEKLFF
clone_size: -; j_call: TRBJ2-7; d_call: -; v_call: TRBV18; cdr3_nt: TGTGCCAGCTCACCAGCGGCCGCCTACGAGCAGTACTTC; cdr3_aa: CASSPAAAYEQYF
clone_size: once; j_call: TRBJ2-3; d_call: TRBD2; v_call: TRBV7-2; cdr3_nt: TGTGCCAGCAGCTTCGGGGGGGGTCCAGATACGCAGTATTTT; cdr3_aa: CASSFGGGPDTQYF
clone_size: -; j_call: TRBJ2-3; d_call: TRBD2; v_call: TRBV2; cdr3_nt: TGTGCCAGCAGTGAAATCCTAGCGGGGGGAAGTGACACAGATACGCAGTATTTT; cdr3_aa: CASSEILAGGSDTDTQYF
clone_size: -; j_call: TRBJ2-7; d_call: -; v_call: TRBV6-1; cdr3_nt: TGTGCCAGCAGTGAAGAATTTAACGGGGGGACAGGAGCCTACGAGCAGTACTTC; cdr3_aa: CASSEEFNGGTGAYEQYF
clone_size: -; j_call: TRBJ2-7; d_call: TRBD2; v_call: TRBV14; cdr3_nt: TGTGCCAGCAGCCAAGAAGCGGGAACAGCTTTGTACGAGCAGTACTTC; cdr3_aa: CASSQEAGTALYEQYF
clone_size: -; j_call: TRBJ2-5; d_call: TRBD1; v_call: TRBV2; cdr3_nt: TGTGCCAGCAGGGGGACAGGCGCTCAAGAGACCCAGTACTTC; cdr3_aa: CASRGTGAQETQYF
clone_size: -; j_call: TRBJ1-2; d_call: -; v_call: TRBV28; cdr3_nt: TGTGCCAGCAGTTCGGAGATTGGCTACACCTTC; cdr3_aa: CASSSEIGYTF
clone_size: -; j_call: TRBJ2-3; d_call: -; v_call: TRBV9; cdr3_nt: TGTGCCAGCAGCCTGAGACGGATCGAGGAAGATACGCAGTATTTT; cdr3_aa: CASSLRRIEEDTQYF
clone_size: once; j_call: TRBJ2-3; d_call: TRBD2; v_call: TRBV6-1; cdr3_nt: TGTGCCAGCAGTGGAGGGGTAGCGGGGGGAGGAACAGATACGCAGTATTTT; cdr3_aa: CASSGGVAGGGTDTQYF
clone_size: few; j_call: TRBJ1-6; d_call: TRBD1; v_call: TRBV7-2; cdr3_nt: TGTGCCAGCAGCCGCACCGGACAGGGCGGGTCACCCCTCCACTTT; cdr3_aa: CASSRTGQGGSPLHF